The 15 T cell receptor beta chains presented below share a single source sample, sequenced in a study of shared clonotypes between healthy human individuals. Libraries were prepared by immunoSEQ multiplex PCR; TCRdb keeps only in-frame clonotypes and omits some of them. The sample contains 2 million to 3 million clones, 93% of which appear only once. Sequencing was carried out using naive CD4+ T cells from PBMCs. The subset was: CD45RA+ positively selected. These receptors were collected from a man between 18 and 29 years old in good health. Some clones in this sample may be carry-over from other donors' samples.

CDR3 protein: CASSANQEQYF. CDR3 bases: TGTGCCAGCAGCGCAAACCAAGAGCAGTACTTC. This chain connects TRBV7-8 to TRBJ2-7, with D unresolved. From germline, CDR1 is SGHVS and CDR2 FQNEAQ. The CDR3 length is 11 residues. The V gene lost 5 bases and the J gene lost 7 bases, with 9 bases spanning the gap.

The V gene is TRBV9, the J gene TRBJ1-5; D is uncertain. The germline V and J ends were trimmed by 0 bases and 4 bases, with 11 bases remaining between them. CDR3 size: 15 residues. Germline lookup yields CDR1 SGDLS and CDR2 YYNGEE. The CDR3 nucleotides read TGTGCCAGCAGCGTAGATGGCAGGCAGAATCAGCCCCAGCATTTT. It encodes CASSVDGRQNQPQHF.

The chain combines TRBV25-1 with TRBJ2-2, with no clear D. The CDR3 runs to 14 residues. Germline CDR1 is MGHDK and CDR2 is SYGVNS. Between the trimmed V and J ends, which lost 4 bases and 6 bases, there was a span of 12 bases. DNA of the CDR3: TGTGCCAGCAGTGCGGCGGACGGACCCGGGGAGCTGTTTTTT. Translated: CASSAADGPGELFF.

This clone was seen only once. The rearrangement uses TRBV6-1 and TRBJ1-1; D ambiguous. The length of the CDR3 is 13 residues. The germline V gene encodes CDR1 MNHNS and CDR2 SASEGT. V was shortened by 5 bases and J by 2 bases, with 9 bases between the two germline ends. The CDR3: CASSKTPNTEAFF. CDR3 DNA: TGTGCCAGCAGTAAGACACCTAACACTGAAGCTTTCTTT.

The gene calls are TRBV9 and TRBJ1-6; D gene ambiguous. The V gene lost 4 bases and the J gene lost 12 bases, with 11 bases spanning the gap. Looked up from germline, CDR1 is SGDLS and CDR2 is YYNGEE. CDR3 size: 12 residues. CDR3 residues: CASSRGPEPLHF. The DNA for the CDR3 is TGTGCCAGCAGCCGAGGACCGGAACCCCTCCACTTT. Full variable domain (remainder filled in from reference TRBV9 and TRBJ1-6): DSGVTQTPKHLITATGQRVTLRCSPRSGDLSVYWYQQSLDQGLQFLIQYYNGEERAKGNILERFSAQQFPDLHSELNLSSLELGDSALYFCASSRGPEPLHFGNGTRLTVT.

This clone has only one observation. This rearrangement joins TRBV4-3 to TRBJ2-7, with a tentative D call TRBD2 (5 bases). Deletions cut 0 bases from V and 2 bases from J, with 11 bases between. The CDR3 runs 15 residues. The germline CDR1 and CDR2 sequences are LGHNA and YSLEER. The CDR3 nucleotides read TGCGCCAGCAGCCAAGAATTCGGACTCACCTACGAGCAGTACTTC. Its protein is CASSQEFGLTYEQYF.

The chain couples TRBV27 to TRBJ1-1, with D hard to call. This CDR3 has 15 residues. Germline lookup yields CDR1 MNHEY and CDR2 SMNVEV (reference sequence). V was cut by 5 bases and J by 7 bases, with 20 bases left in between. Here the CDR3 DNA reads TGTGCCAGCAGTACCCTGGGTGGAAGGCCGAATGAAGCTTTCTTT. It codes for CASSTLGGRPNEAFF.

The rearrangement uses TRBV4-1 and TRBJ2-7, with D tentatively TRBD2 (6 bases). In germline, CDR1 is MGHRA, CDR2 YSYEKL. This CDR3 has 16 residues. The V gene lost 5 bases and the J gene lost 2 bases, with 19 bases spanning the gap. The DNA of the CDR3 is TGCGCCAGCAGCTCCCGGGAGAGGGAAAGGGCCTACGAGCAGTACTTC. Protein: CASSSRERERAYEQYF.

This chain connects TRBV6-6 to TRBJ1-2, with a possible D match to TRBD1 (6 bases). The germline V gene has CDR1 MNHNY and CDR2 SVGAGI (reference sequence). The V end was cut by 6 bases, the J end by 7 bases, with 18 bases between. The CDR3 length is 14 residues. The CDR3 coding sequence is TGTGCCAGCAGATACACGGACAGCTCCTCTGGCTACACCTTC. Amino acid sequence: CASRYTDSSSGYTF.

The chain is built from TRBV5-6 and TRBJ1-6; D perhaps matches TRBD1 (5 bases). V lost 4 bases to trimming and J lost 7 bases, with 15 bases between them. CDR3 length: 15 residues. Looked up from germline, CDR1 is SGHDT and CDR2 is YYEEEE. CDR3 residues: CASSARVVLNSPLHF. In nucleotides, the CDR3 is TGTGCCAGCAGCGCCAGGGTTGTTCTCAATTCACCCCTCCACTTT.

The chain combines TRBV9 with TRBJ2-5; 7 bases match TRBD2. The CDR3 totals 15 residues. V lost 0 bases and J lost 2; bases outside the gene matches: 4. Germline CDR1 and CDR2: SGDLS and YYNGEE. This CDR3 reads CASSVAMGGQETQYF. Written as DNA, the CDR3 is TGTGCCAGCAGCGTAGCTATGGGGGGGCAAGAGACCCAGTACTTC.

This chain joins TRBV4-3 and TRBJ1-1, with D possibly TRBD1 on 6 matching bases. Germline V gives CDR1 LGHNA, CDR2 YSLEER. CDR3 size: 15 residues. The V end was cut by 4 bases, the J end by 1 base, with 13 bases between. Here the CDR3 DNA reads TGCGCCAGCAGCCTCATCAGGGGACAGAACACTGAAGCTTTCTTT. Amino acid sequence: CASSLIRGQNTEAFF.

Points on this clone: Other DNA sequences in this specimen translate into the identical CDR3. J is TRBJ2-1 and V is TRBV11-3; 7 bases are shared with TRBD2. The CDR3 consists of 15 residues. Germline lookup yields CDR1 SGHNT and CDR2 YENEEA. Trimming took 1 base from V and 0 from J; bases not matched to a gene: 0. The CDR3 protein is CASSLGGGSYNEQFF. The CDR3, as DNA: TGTGCCAGCAGCTTAGGGGGGGGCTCCTACAATGAGCAGTTCTTC.

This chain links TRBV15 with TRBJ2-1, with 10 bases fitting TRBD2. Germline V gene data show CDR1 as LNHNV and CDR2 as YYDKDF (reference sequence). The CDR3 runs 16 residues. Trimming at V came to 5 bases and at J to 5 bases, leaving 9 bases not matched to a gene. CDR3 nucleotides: TGTGCCACCAGCCGGGCTAGCGGGAGCATCGACAATGAGCAGTTCTTC. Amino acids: CATSRASGSIDNEQFF.

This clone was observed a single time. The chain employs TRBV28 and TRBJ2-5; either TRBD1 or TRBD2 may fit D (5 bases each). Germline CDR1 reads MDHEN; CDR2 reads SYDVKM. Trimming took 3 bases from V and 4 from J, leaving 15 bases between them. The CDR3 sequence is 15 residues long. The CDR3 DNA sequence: TGTGCCAGCAGTTTGGGACGTCTTAGGGGAGAGACCCAGTACTTC. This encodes CASSLGRLRGETQYF.